These T cell receptor beta chains were read from a single sample in a study of T cells in Graves' hyperthyroidism and ophthalmopathy. TCRdb independently ran MiXCR on the multiplex PCR reads; one entry per CDR3 protein. This table has around 380,000 distinct CDR3 sequences, roughly 13% appearing once. Sequenced input: blood. These receptors originate from a man aged 30-40 years with Graves' hyperthyroidism that later progressed to Graves' ophthalmopathy. Each CDR3 is given with its conserved first and last residue. D genes are given only for firm matches. The size field is filled for only some rows; it gives once, few, many or a size class.

clone size: .; D gene: TRBD1; V gene: TRBV14; J gene: TRBJ1-5; CDR3 length: 19; CDR3 protein: CASSQDTGESNLGNQPQHF; CDR3 DNA: TGTGCCAGCAGCCAAGATACAGGGGAAAGCAATCTAGGCAATCAGCCCCAGCATTTT
clone size: .; D gene: .; V gene: TRBV5-8; J gene: TRBJ2-5; CDR3 length: 14; CDR3 protein: CARRTEPFAGTQYF; CDR3 DNA: TGTGCACGTCGGACAGAACCCTTCGCGGGGACCCAGTACTTC
clone size: .; D gene: .; V gene: TRBV19; J gene: TRBJ2-5; CDR3 length: 13; CDR3 protein: CASNHHPKETQYF; CDR3 DNA: TGTGCCAGCAACCACCACCCTAAAGAGACCCAGTACTTC
clone size: many; D gene: TRBD2; V gene: TRBV15; J gene: TRBJ2-5; CDR3 length: 18; CDR3 protein: CATSRDLDSGGPKETQYF; CDR3 DNA: TGTGCCACCAGCAGAGATTTAGACAGCGGGGGGCCCAAAGAGACCCAGTACTTC
clone size: many; D gene: .; V gene: TRBV2; J gene: TRBJ1-2; CDR3 length: 13; CDR3 protein: CASRRTVNYGYTF; CDR3 DNA: TGTGCCAGCAGAAGGACTGTAAACTATGGCTACACCTTC
clone size: many; D gene: .; V gene: TRBV5-1; J gene: TRBJ1-1; CDR3 length: 12; CDR3 protein: CASSLPNTEAFF; CDR3 DNA: TGCGCCAGCAGCTTACCTAACACTGAAGCTTTCTTT
clone size: .; D gene: .; V gene: TRBV27; J gene: TRBJ2-2; CDR3 length: 16; CDR3 protein: CASSLLPGANTGELFF; CDR3 DNA: TGTGCCAGCAGTTTATTGCCGGGAGCGAACACCGGGGAGCTGTTTTTT
clone size: many; D gene: .; V gene: TRBV12-3/TRBV12-4; J gene: TRBJ1-1; CDR3 length: 13; CDR3 protein: CASNERVNTEAFF; CDR3 DNA: TGTGCCAGCAATGAAAGGGTGAACACTGAAGCTTTCTTT
clone size: .; D gene: TRBD1; V gene: TRBV6-1; J gene: TRBJ2-2; CDR3 length: 16; CDR3 protein: CASSYVGQGYTGELFF; CDR3 DNA: TGTGCCAGCAGTTATGTGGGACAGGGCTACACCGGGGAGCTGTTTTTT
clone size: .; D gene: .; V gene: TRBV20-1; J gene: TRBJ1-3; CDR3 length: 17; CDR3 protein: CSARITQGLNSGNTIYF; CDR3 DNA: TGCAGTGCTAGAATTACTCAGGGGCTCAACTCTGGAAACACCATATATTTT
clone size: many; D gene: .; V gene: TRBV7-9; J gene: TRBJ1-2; CDR3 length: 13; CDR3 protein: CASSPIGGYGYTF; CDR3 DNA: TGTGCCAGCAGCCCCATTGGGGGTTATGGCTACACCTTC
clone size: few; D gene: .; V gene: TRBV13; J gene: TRBJ2-4; CDR3 length: 15; CDR3 protein: CASSLFRRAKNIQYF; CDR3 DNA: TGTGCCAGCAGCTTGTTTAGGCGAGCCAAAAACATTCAGTACTTC
clone size: many; D gene: .; V gene: TRBV29-1; J gene: TRBJ2-7; CDR3 length: 11; CDR3 protein: CSVAGSYEQYF; CDR3 DNA: TGCAGCGTTGCAGGGTCCTACGAGCAGTACTTC
clone size: few; D gene: TRBD2; V gene: TRBV10-3; J gene: TRBJ2-3; CDR3 length: 15; CDR3 protein: CAIRDSSGGKDTQYF; CDR3 DNA: TGTGCCATCAGGGATTCTAGCGGGGGGAAAGATACGCAGTATTTT
clone size: many; D gene: TRBD2; V gene: TRBV6-6; J gene: TRBJ2-1; CDR3 length: 15; CDR3 protein: CASSYLAGVVNEQFF; CDR3 DNA: TGTGCCAGCAGTTACCTAGCGGGGGTCGTCAATGAGCAGTTCTTC
clone size: few; D gene: .; V gene: TRBV27; J gene: TRBJ1-2; CDR3 length: 14; CDR3 protein: CASSLYGQTYGYTF; CDR3 DNA: TGTGCCAGCAGTTTATACGGACAGACCTATGGCTACACCTTC
clone size: few; D gene: TRBD2; V gene: TRBV27; J gene: TRBJ2-2; CDR3 length: 16; CDR3 protein: CASSLLLAGGTGELFF; CDR3 DNA: TGTGCCAGCAGTTTACTCCTAGCGGGGGGGACCGGGGAGCTGTTTTTT
clone size: .; D gene: .; V gene: TRBV4-1; J gene: TRBJ1-2; CDR3 length: 14; CDR3 protein: CASSPRTDNYGYTF; CDR3 DNA: TGCGCCAGCAGCCCTAGGACGGACAACTATGGCTACACCTTC
clone size: many; D gene: TRBD1; V gene: TRBV7-2; J gene: TRBJ1-1; CDR3 length: 15; CDR3 protein: CASSFDRGVNTEAFF; CDR3 DNA: TGTGCCAGCAGCTTTGACAGGGGTGTGAACACTGAAGCTTTCTTT
clone size: .; D gene: .; V gene: TRBV7-9; J gene: TRBJ2-2; CDR3 length: 16; CDR3 protein: CASTRTTGRGRGELFF; CDR3 DNA: TGTGCCAGCACCCGTACGACCGGACGGGGGAGGGGGGAGCTGTTTTTT
clone size: few; D gene: .; V gene: TRBV2; J gene: TRBJ1-5; CDR3 length: 13; CDR3 protein: CASKGPSNQPQHF; CDR3 DNA: TGTGCCAGCAAGGGTCCTAGCAATCAGCCCCAGCATTTT
clone size: .; D gene: TRBD2; V gene: TRBV3-1; J gene: TRBJ2-1; CDR3 length: 18; CDR3 protein: CASSQELASGGSYNEQFF; CDR3 DNA: TGTGCCAGCAGCCAAGAATTGGCTAGCGGGGGCTCCTACAATGAGCAGTTCTTC
clone size: many; D gene: .; V gene: TRBV6-1; J gene: TRBJ2-1; CDR3 length: 13; CDR3 protein: CASGTELYNEQFF; CDR3 DNA: TGTGCCAGCGGGACGGAGTTATACAATGAGCAGTTCTTC
clone size: .; D gene: .; V gene: TRBV27; J gene: TRBJ2-1; CDR3 length: 17; CDR3 protein: CAGWDGGPTVSYNEQFF; CDR3 DNA: TGTGCCGGCTGGGACGGGGGCCCAACCGTCTCCTACAATGAGCAGTTCTTC
clone size: .; D gene: .; V gene: TRBV20-1; J gene: TRBJ2-4; CDR3 length: 13; CDR3 protein: CSAQTVAKNIQYF; CDR3 DNA: TGCAGTGCCCAGACGGTAGCCAAAAACATTCAGTACTTC
clone size: many; D gene: .; V gene: TRBV7-9; J gene: TRBJ2-5; CDR3 length: 12; CDR3 protein: CASSFSQETQYF; CDR3 DNA: TGTGCCAGCAGCTTCAGTCAGGAGACCCAGTACTTC
clone size: many; D gene: .; V gene: TRBV6-1; J gene: TRBJ1-4; CDR3 length: 15; CDR3 protein: CASRGGGTVNEKLFF; CDR3 DNA: TGTGCCAGCAGAGGGGGGGGGACGGTGAATGAAAAACTGTTTTTT
clone size: many; D gene: .; V gene: TRBV7-2; J gene: TRBJ1-1; CDR3 length: 16; CDR3 protein: CASSLNPRGAGTEAFF; CDR3 DNA: TGTGCCAGCAGCTTAAATCCTCGGGGGGCCGGCACTGAAGCTTTCTTT
clone size: few; D gene: .; V gene: TRBV6-4; J gene: TRBJ2-3; CDR3 length: 14; CDR3 protein: CASSEGTDADTQYF; CDR3 DNA: TGTGCCAGCAGTGAAGGGACTGACGCAGATACGCAGTATTTT
clone size: few; D gene: .; V gene: TRBV20-1; J gene: TRBJ2-5; CDR3 length: 13; CDR3 protein: CSARPGFQETQYF; CDR3 DNA: TGCAGTGCTCGTCCAGGGTTTCAAGAGACCCAGTACTTC
clone size: .; D gene: TRBD1; V gene: TRBV27; J gene: TRBJ2-7; CDR3 length: 13; CDR3 protein: CASSLSPGQEQYF; CDR3 DNA: TGTGCCAGCAGTTTATCCCCGGGACAGGAGCAGTACTTC
clone size: few; D gene: .; V gene: TRBV28; J gene: TRBJ2-4; CDR3 length: 14; CDR3 protein: CASSLSVAKNIQYF; CDR3 DNA: TGTGCCAGCAGTTTATCGGTTGCCAAAAACATTCAGTACTTC
clone size: many; D gene: .; V gene: TRBV5-1; J gene: TRBJ1-5; CDR3 length: 14; CDR3 protein: CASSLEGGLQPQHF; CDR3 DNA: TGCGCCAGCAGCTTGGAGGGGGGCCTACAGCCCCAGCATTTT
clone size: .; D gene: TRBD1; V gene: TRBV5-5; J gene: TRBJ1-5; CDR3 length: 17; CDR3 protein: CASSKHGTGLDNQPQHF; CDR3 DNA: TGTGCCAGCAGCAAACACGGGACAGGACTAGATAATCAGCCCCAGCATTTT
clone size: few; D gene: TRBD1; V gene: TRBV24-1; J gene: TRBJ2-1; CDR3 length: 17; CDR3 protein: CATSERRQGVTYNEQFF; CDR3 DNA: TGTGCCACCAGTGAACGTCGACAGGGGGTTACCTACAATGAGCAGTTCTTC
clone size: many; D gene: TRBD2; V gene: TRBV10-3; J gene: TRBJ2-3; CDR3 length: 14; CDR3 protein: CAIRTSGGMDTQYF; CDR3 DNA: TGTGCCATCAGAACTAGCGGGGGGATGGATACGCAGTATTTT
clone size: .; D gene: .; V gene: TRBV11-2; J gene: TRBJ2-2; CDR3 length: 15; CDR3 protein: CAGSRRGRDTGELFF; CDR3 DNA: TGTGCCGGCAGCAGGAGGGGGCGGGACACCGGGGAGCTGTTTTTT
clone size: .; D gene: TRBD1; V gene: TRBV7-9; J gene: TRBJ2-2; CDR3 length: 16; CDR3 protein: CASSPRTGMNPGELLF; CDR3 DNA: TGTGCCAGCAGCCCGCGGACAGGGATGAATCCCGGGGAGCTGCTTTTT
clone size: many; D gene: .; V gene: TRBV12-3/TRBV12-4; J gene: TRBJ1-6; CDR3 length: 14; CDR3 protein: CASSFQGGNSPLHF; CDR3 DNA: TGTGCCAGCAGTTTTCAGGGAGGGAATTCACCCCTCCACTTT
clone size: many; D gene: .; V gene: TRBV30; J gene: TRBJ2-2; CDR3 length: 13; CDR3 protein: CAWSYRGTGELFF; CDR3 DNA: TGTGCCTGGAGTTATCGGGGTACCGGGGAGCTGTTTTTT
clone size: many; D gene: .; V gene: TRBV28; J gene: TRBJ2-2; CDR3 length: 16; CDR3 protein: CASSLVWSTNTGELFF; CDR3 DNA: TGTGCCAGCAGTTTAGTGTGGAGCACGAACACCGGGGAGCTGTTTTTT
clone size: .; D gene: TRBD1; V gene: TRBV4-1; J gene: TRBJ2-3; CDR3 length: 14; CDR3 protein: CASSLIDREDTQYF; CDR3 DNA: TGCGCCAGCAGCCTAATCGACAGGGAAGATACGCAGTATTTT
clone size: many; D gene: .; V gene: TRBV28; J gene: TRBJ2-7; CDR3 length: 15; CDR3 protein: CASSIGTPELYEQYF; CDR3 DNA: TGTGCCAGCAGTATCGGGACTCCGGAGCTTTACGAGCAGTACTTC
clone size: .; D gene: TRBD1; V gene: TRBV5-6; J gene: TRBJ1-2; CDR3 length: 15; CDR3 protein: CASSSMGQGEDGYTF; CDR3 DNA: TGTGCCAGCAGCTCCATGGGACAGGGGGAAGATGGCTACACCTTC
clone size: few; D gene: TRBD1; V gene: TRBV4-1; J gene: TRBJ2-7; CDR3 length: 15; CDR3 protein: CASSQADRDGKEQYF; CDR3 DNA: TGCGCCAGCAGCCAGGCGGACAGGGACGGGAAGGAGCAGTACTTC
clone size: .; D gene: .; V gene: TRBV6-6; J gene: TRBJ1-6; CDR3 length: 16; CDR3 protein: CASSYSDPGARQALHF; CDR3 DNA: TGTGCCAGCAGTTACTCTGACCCGGGGGCCCGGCAGGCCCTCCACTTT
clone size: few; D gene: TRBD1; V gene: TRBV30; J gene: TRBJ1-2; CDR3 length: 15; CDR3 protein: CAWSPSTGAGYGYTF; CDR3 DNA: TGTGCCTGGAGTCCCTCGACAGGGGCCGGCTATGGCTACACCTTC
clone size: many; D gene: .; V gene: TRBV2; J gene: TRBJ1-4; CDR3 length: 13; CDR3 protein: CASSGFSNEKLFF; CDR3 DNA: TGTGCCAGCAGTGGGTTTTCTAATGAAAAACTGTTTTTT
clone size: many; D gene: TRBD1; V gene: TRBV7-2; J gene: TRBJ2-5; CDR3 length: 18; CDR3 protein: CASSYPGSGQGEYETQYF; CDR3 DNA: TGTGCCAGCAGCTACCCCGGCTCGGGACAGGGGGAGTACGAGACCCAGTACTTC
clone size: once; D gene: TRBD2; V gene: TRBV3-1; J gene: TRBJ2-1; CDR3 length: 16; CDR3 protein: CASSQELAGGLNEQFF; CDR3 DNA: TGTGCCAGCAGCCAAGAACTAGCGGGGGGGCTGAATGAGCAGTTCTTC
clone size: many; D gene: .; V gene: TRBV27; J gene: TRBJ2-2; CDR3 length: 12; CDR3 protein: CASSLAAGELFF; CDR3 DNA: TGTGCCAGCAGTTTAGCCGCCGGGGAGCTGTTTTTT